At least ten counts were recorded for the clone carrying this T cell receptor (beta chain). Its antigen is unknown. The data were obtained in a study of early T cells in non-severe SARS-CoV-2 infection. Study-wide background: Chains stayed unpaired after sequencing of bulk RNA from unsorted whole blood.

Germline assignment: CDR1 MDHEN and CDR2 SYDVKM. V dropped 5 bases and J dropped 1 base, with 27 bases sitting between them. This CDR3 has 20 amino acids. General study findings and limits: The study's VDJdb matching favored anti-spike CD8 responses and missed private and CD4 specificities.

Unique molecular identifiers tagged individual cDNA molecules. TCRdb called the 5' RACE reads again in MiXCR, with one record for every CDR3 protein. The sample lists approximately 37,000 distinct CDR3 sequences, 7.9% occurring once. The receptor comes from an adult who was a healthcare worker with PCR-confirmed SARS-CoV-2 infection or an uninfected control (not recorded which). The V gene is TRBV28, the J gene TRBJ2-1; TRBD1 might be the D (6 bases). The specimen was whole blood, collected at baseline. DNA for the CDR3: TGTGCCAGCAGTCCCCCGCAACAGGGTATCCCTGGACCTTCCTACAATGAGCAGTTCTTC. The encoded protein is CASSPPQQGIPGPSYNEQFF.